The present T cell receptor (beta chain) was sequenced within a study of T cells after yellow fever vaccination (dated by TCRdb to about 2019). General notes on the study: The SMART-Seq v4 Ultra Low Input RNA kit was used to prepare libraries from fractions with low cell numbers. Two healthy male donors, one aged 18 to 30 and one aged 30 to 40 years, made up the cohort. To track T-cell clones before and after primary and booster YFV17D yellow fever vaccination, bulk TCR alpha and beta repertoires were sequenced longitudinally. Blood was drawn at multiple timepoints before and after primary and secondary immunization, with bulk PBMC replicates and cell subsets isolated.

What the authors observed across the whole study: The secondary T-cell response was weaker than the primary response but faster, peaking on day 5 instead of day 15. FACS-sorted repertoires could contain abundant contaminating clonotypes from the bulk population, so computational filtering was required. After the booster, most of the clones that had expanded following primary vaccination were detected again (around 95% of CD4 and 80% to 90% of CD8), which suggests that memory was broadly maintained. The study included only two donors, which limits how far the findings can be generalized. A small fraction of clonotypes appeared in both the CD4 and CD8 compartments, likely as a result of convergent recombination.

The CDR3, from cysteine to phenylalanine, totals 13 residues. The entry retains the CDR3 DNA only, 39 bases that are in frame from base 1. V lost 9 bases and J lost 4 bases, and the count of bases not matched to a germline gene is 8. CDR1 and CDR2, per the germline V gene (reference sequence), are LNHDA and SQIVND. The sample's treatment or condition label, in plain terms: live attenuated yellow fever vaccine strain. At each blood-draw timepoint, two biological replicates of bulk PBMCs were collected. A standard Ficoll-Paque protocol was used to isolate PBMCs from peripheral blood. TriZol was used to extract RNA from bulk PBMCs, from CD4 and CD8 fractions, and from dextramer-positive and dextramer-negative fractions. In its sample, this clonotype was seen many times. Its recognized antigen is unknown. Base qualities are not recorded, but no much larger clone differs from it by a single base. TCR cDNA was synthesized by 5'RACE template switching, through which a universal primer site and unique molecular identifiers were introduced. Priming of cDNA synthesis was performed from both the TCR alpha and TCR beta constant segments. Libraries were amplified in two PCR steps, with sample barcodes and sequencing adapters added in the second step. Sequencing of libraries was done on Illumina HiSeq 2500 (2x100 bp) or NovaSeq (2x150 bp). From the authors' description of their analysis: Demultiplexing of reads and collapsing into UMI consensus sequences were performed with MIGEC, and V(D)J alignment was carried out with MiXCR. Clonotypes responding to the vaccine were identified with edgeR on replicate PBMC samples, with the criteria of FDR below 0.01 and a log2 fold change above 5 up to day 15. Each bulk clonotype received a CD4 or CD8 identity based on whether the sequenced CD4 or CD8 repertoire contained that clonotype at higher abundance. In TCRdb, the public reads were trimmed at Q25 with fastp and aligned with MiXCR, with productive beta chains retained. CDR3 protein sequences are deduplicated, and each keeps its most common genes and DNA. For this entry, the V and J calls and clone size follow TCRdb and not the study's own pipeline. The sample table lists some 500,000 distinct CDR3 sequences, roughly 13% of them with a count of one. Together, the top ten hold over 11% of the sample.

The chain was built from TRBV19 and TRBJ1-2, with 7 bases matching TRBD1. The starting material was PBMCs, obtained on the day of the yellow fever booster vaccination. This TCR was recovered from a man in his thirties or forties who received the YFV17D yellow fever vaccine. The CDR3 protein: CASRRDSFYGYTF. The nucleotides are TGTGCCAGCAGGAGGGACAGCTTCTATGGCTACACCTTC.